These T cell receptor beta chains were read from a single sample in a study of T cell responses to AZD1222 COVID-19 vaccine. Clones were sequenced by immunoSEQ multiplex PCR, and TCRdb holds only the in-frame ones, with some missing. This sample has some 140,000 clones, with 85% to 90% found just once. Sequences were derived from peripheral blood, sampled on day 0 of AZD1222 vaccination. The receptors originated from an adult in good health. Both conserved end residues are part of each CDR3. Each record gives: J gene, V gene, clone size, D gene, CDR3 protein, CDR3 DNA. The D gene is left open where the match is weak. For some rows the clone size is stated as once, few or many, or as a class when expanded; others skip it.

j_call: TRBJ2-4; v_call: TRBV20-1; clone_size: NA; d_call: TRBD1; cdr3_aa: CSASKETGTLAKNIQYF; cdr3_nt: TGCAGTGCTAGTAAAGAGACAGGGACACTAGCCAAAAACATTCAGTACTTC
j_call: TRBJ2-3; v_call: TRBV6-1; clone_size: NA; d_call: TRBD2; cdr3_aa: CASSERGPSGSRGDTQYF; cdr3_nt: TGTGCCAGCAGTGAAAGGGGTCCCAGCGGGAGCCGAGGAGATACGCAGTATTTT
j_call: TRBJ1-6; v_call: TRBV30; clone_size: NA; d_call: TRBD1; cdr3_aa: CAWSGDSENSPLHF; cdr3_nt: TGTGCCTGGAGCGGGGACAGCGAGAATTCACCCCTCCACTTT
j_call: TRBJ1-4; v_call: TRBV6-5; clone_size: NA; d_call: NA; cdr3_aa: CASSYSSYEKLFF; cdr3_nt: TGTGCCAGCAGTTATAGCTCATATGAAAAACTGTTTTTT
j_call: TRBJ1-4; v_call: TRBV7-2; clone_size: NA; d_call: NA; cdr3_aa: CASSLEGALSGEKLFF; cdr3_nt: TGTGCCAGCAGCTTAGAAGGGGCCCTCAGCGGGGAAAAACTGTTTTTT
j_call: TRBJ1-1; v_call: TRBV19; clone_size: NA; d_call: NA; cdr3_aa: CASGRQNTEAFF; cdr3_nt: TGTGCCAGCGGACGGCAGAACACTGAAGCTTTCTTT
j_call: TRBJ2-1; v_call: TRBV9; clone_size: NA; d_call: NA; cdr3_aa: CASSVFAEFSYNEQFF; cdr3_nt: TGTGCCAGCAGCGTATTTGCGGAGTTCTCCTACAATGAGCAGTTCTTC
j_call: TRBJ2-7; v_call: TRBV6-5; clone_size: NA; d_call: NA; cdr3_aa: CASIFSKDYEQYF; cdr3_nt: TGTGCCAGCATATTCTCCAAGGACTACGAGCAGTACTTC
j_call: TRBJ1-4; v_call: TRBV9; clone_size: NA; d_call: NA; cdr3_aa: CASSAGVGTNEKLFF; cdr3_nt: TGTGCCAGCAGCGCAGGGGTTGGAACTAATGAAAAACTGTTTTTT
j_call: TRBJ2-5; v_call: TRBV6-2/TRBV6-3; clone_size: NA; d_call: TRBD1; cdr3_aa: CASSTLPGQGVYGGGETQYF; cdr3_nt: TGTGCCAGCAGTACCCTCCCGGGACAGGGGGTCTACGGGGGAGGCGAGACCCAGTACTTC
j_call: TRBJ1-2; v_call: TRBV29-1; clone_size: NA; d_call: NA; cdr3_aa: CSVDADGYTF; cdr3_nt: TGCAGCGTTGATGCAGATGGCTACACCTTC
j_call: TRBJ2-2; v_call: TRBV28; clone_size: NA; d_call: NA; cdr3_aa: CASSLLSGELFF; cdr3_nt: TGTGCCAGCAGTTTACTTAGCGGGGAGCTGTTTTTT
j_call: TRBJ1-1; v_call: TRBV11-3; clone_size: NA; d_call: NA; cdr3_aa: CASSPGRNTEAFF; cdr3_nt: TGTGCCAGCAGCCCGGGAAGGAACACTGAAGCTTTCTTT
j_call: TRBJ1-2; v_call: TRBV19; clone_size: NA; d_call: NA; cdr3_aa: CASSPGNYGYTF; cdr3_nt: TGTGCCAGTAGTCCAGGGAACTATGGCTACACCTTC
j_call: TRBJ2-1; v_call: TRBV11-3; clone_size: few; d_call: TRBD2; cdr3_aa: CASSLAGTKNEQFF; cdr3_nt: TGTGCCAGCAGCTTAGCCGGGACTAAAAATGAGCAGTTCTTC
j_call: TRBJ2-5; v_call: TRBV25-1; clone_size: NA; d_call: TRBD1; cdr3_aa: CASSDNRDSGEETQYF; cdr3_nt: TGTGCCAGCAGTGACAATCGGGACAGTGGGGAGGAGACCCAGTACTTC
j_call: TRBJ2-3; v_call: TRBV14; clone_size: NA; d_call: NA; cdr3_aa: CASSLSLFRDTQYF; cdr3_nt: TGTGCCAGCAGCCTATCCCTGTTCCGGGATACGCAGTATTTT
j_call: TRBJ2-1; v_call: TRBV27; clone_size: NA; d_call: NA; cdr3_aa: CASSSRPPQQFF; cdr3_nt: TGTGCCAGCAGTTCCCGTCCTCCCCAGCAGTTCTTC
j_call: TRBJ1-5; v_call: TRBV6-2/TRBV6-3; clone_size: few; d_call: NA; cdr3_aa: CASSYAENQPQHF; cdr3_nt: TGTGCCAGCAGTTACGCAGAAAATCAGCCCCAGCATTTT
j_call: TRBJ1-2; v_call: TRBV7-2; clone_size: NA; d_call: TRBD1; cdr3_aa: CASSLRGQGGTGYTF; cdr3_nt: TGTGCCAGCAGCCTCAGGGGACAGGGCGGTACTGGCTACACCTTC
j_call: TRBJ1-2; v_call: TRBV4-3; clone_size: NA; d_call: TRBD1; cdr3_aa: CASSQGTGVYGYTF; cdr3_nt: TGCGCCAGCAGCCAGGGGACAGGGGTCTATGGCTACACCTTC
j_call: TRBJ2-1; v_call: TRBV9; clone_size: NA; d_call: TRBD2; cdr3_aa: CASSVGTSGHNEQFF; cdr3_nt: TGTGCCAGCAGCGTAGGGACTAGCGGTCACAATGAGCAGTTCTTC
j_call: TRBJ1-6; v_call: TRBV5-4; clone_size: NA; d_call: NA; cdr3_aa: CASSLAVGNNSPLHF; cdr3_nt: TGTGCCAGCAGCTTGGCCGTCGGAAATAATTCACCCCTCCACTTT
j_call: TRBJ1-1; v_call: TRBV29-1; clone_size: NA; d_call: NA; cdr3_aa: CSVVVGTTWNTEAFF; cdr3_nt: TGCAGCGTTGTCGTAGGGACGACCTGGAACACTGAAGCTTTCTTT
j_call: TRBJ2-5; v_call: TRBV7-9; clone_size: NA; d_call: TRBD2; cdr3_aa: CASSSPDSGRWQETQYF; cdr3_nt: TGTGCCAGCAGCTCCCCCGACAGCGGGAGGTGGCAAGAGACCCAGTACTTC
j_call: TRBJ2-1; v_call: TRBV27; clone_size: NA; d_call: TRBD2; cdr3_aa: CASSWTSEAEQFF; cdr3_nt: TGTGCCAGCAGTTGGACTAGCGAGGCTGAGCAGTTCTTC
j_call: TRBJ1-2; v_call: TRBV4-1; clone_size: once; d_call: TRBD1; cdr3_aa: CASSQGLEGTGNGYTF; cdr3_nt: TGCGCCAGCAGCCAAGGGTTAGAAGGGACAGGGAATGGCTACACCTTC
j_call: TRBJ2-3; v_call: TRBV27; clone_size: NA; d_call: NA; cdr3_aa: CASSLSRGLDTQYF; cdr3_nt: TGTGCCAGCAGTTTATCGAGGGGGTTAGATACGCAGTATTTT
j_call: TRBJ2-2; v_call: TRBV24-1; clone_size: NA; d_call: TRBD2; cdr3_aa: CATSDVTSGRHTGELFF; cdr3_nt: TGTGCCACCAGTGACGTGACTAGCGGGAGACACACCGGGGAGCTGTTTTTT
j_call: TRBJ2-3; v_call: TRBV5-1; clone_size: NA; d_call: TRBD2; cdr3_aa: CASSLVGTSASGTDTQYF; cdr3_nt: TGCGCCAGCAGCTTGGTCGGGACTAGCGCTAGTGGTACAGATACGCAGTATTTT
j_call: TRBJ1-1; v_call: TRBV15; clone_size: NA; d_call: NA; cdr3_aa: CATSRDFLRNTEAFF; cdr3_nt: TGTGCCACCAGCAGAGATTTCCTCAGGAACACTGAAGCTTTCTTT
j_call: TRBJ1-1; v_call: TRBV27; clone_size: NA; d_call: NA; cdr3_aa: CASSFNAMNTEAFF; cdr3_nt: TGTGCCAGCAGTTTTAACGCTATGAACACTGAAGCTTTCTTT
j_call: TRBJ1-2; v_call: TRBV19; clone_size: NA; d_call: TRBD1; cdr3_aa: CASTRVGTVYGYTF; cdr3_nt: TGTGCCAGTACTCGGGTGGGGACAGTTTATGGCTACACCTTC
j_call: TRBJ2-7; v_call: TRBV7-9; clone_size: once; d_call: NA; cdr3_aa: CASSLAQTGSYEQYF; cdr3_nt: TGTGCCAGCAGCTTAGCCCAGACAGGCTCCTACGAGCAGTACTTC
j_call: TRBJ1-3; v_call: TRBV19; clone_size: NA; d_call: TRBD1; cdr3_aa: CASKGRGRTGNTIYF; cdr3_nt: TGTGCCAGTAAAGGCAGGGGGCGGACTGGAAACACCATATATTTT
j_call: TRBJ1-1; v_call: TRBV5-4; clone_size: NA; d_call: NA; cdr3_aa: CASGTVNTEAFF; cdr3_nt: TGTGCCAGTGGGACGGTGAACACTGAAGCTTTCTTT
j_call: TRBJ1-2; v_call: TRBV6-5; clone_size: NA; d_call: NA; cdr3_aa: CASTTRGHGYTF; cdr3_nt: TGTGCCAGCACCACCCGGGGGCATGGCTACACCTTC
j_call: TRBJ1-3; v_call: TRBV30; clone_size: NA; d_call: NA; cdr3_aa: CAWSGTGSPGNTIYF; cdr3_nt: TGTGCCTGGAGTGGCACAGGGAGCCCTGGAAACACCATATATTTT
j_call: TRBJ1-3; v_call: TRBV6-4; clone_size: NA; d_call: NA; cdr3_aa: CASSEGGRERDTGNTIYF; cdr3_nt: TGTGCCAGCAGTGAAGGGGGTCGGGAGAGGGACACTGGAAACACCATATATTTT
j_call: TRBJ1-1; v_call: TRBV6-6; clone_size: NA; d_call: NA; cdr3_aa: CASSYSQGYTEAFF; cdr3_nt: TGTGCCAGCAGTTACTCTCAGGGCTACACTGAAGCTTTCTTT
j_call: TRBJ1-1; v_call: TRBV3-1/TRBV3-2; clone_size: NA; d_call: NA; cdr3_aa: CASSQVRNTEAFF; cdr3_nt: TGTGCCAGCAGCCAAGTCAGGAACACTGAAGCTTTCTTT
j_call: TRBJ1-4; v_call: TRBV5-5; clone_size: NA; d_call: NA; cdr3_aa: CASSLGHRAISGNEKLFF; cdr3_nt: TGTGCCAGCAGCTTGGGGCACAGGGCTATTAGCGGTAATGAAAAACTGTTTTTT